The 23 T cell receptor beta chains in this list originate from one sample, sequenced in a study of T cell responses to AZD1222 COVID-19 vaccine. The repertoire was sequenced with immunoSEQ multiplex PCR; TCRdb's copy has only in-frame clones and lacks some. The profile covers some 150,000 clones, with 90% to 95% appearing a single time and approximately 0.88% taken by the ten largest. The sample here was peripheral blood, taken on day 0 of AZD1222 vaccination. These receptors came from an adult in good health.

This rearrangement joins TRBV7-2 to TRBJ2-3, with D perhaps matching TRBD1 or TRBD2 (5 bases each). Germline V gene data show CDR1 as SGHTA and CDR2 as FQGNSA. This CDR3 region has 18 residues. The V gene lost 1 base and the J gene lost 4 bases, with 21 bases spanning the gap. CDR3 residues: CASSLGIFRRDLADTQYF. Written as DNA, the CDR3 is TGTGCCAGCAGCTTAGGCATATTCCGCAGGGACCTTGCAGATACGCAGTATTTT.

V and J are TRBV5-1 and TRBJ1-1, with D possibly matching TRBD1 (5 bases). Germline V lookup: CDR1 SGHRS, CDR2 YFSETQ. Trimming took off 4 bases at V and 1 base at J, with 26 bases between the two ends. The CDR3 runs to 19 residues. Written as DNA, the CDR3 is TGCGCCAGCAGCCCCCGGATTATCTTTTCGTTCAGGGCGAACACTGAAGCTTTCTTT. It encodes CASSPRIIFSFRANTEAFF. Using reference TRBV5-1 and TRBJ1-1 for the parts outside the CDR3, the full variable domain is KAGVTQTPRYLIKTRGQQVTLSCSPISGHRSVSWYQQTPGQGLQFLFEYFSETQRNKGNFPGRFSGRQFSNSRSEMNVSTLELGDSALYLCASSPRIIFSFRANTEAFFGQGTRLTVV.

The chain has TRBV27 and TRBJ1-1; TRBD1 might be the D (6 bases). CDR1 is MNHEY, CDR2 SMNVEV, per germline (reference sequence). The V gene lost 7 bases and the J gene lost 2 bases, with 17 bases spanning the gap. The CDR3 contains 15 residues. DNA for the CDR3: TGTGCCAGCACAGGGCTGTCAGGGGTTAACACTGAAGCTTTCTTT. This translates into CASTGLSGVNTEAFF.

The J gene is TRBJ1-3, the V gene TRBV18, with TRBD1 matching over 7 bases. J lost 2 bases, V lost 4 bases, and 8 bases had no gene match. Per the germline V gene, CDR1 is KGHSH and CDR2 is LQKENI. The CDR3 has 16 amino acids. The CDR3 DNA reads as TGTGCCAGCTCACTATCGACAGGGAGAGCTGGAAACACCATATATTTT. Residues: CASSLSTGRAGNTIYF.

The J gene is TRBJ1-2, the V gene TRBV18, with TRBD1 matching 9 bases. This CDR3 comprises 15 residues. V lost 1 base, J lost 8 bases, and 8 bases stayed unmatched. Germline CDR1 is KGHSH and CDR2 is LQKENI. The CDR3 DNA reads as TGTGCCAGCTCACCACTGGATGGACAGGGGAAAGGCTACACCTTC. Protein: CASSPLDGQGKGYTF.

This clone turned up a few times. The chain has TRBV30 and TRBJ1-2, with D perhaps matching TRBD1 (5 bases). The CDR3 is 15 residues long. CDR1 is GTSNPN, CDR2 SVGIG, per germline (reference sequence). V dropped 2 bases and J dropped 4 bases, with 17 bases sitting between them. CDR3 loop: CAWSKFDSWSYGYTF. CDR3 DNA: TGTGCCTGGAGTAAATTCGACAGTTGGTCCTATGGCTACACCTTC.

V is TRBV9 and J is TRBJ1-4; D uncertain. The CDR3 extends over 16 amino acids. Germline loops: CDR1 SGDLS, CDR2 YYNGEE. Trimming stripped 0 bases from V and 2 bases from J, with 11 bases between. As DNA, the CDR3 is TGTGCCAGCAGCGTAGGAAGGGTGTCGACTAATGAAAAACTGTTTTTT. Its translation is CASSVGRVSTNEKLFF. Using reference TRBV9 and TRBJ1-4 for the parts outside the CDR3, the full variable domain is DSGVTQTPKHLITATGQRVTLRCSPRSGDLSVYWYQQSLDQGLQFLIQYYNGEERAKGNILERFSAQQFPDLHSELNLSSLELGDSALYFCASSVGRVSTNEKLFFGSGTQLSVL.

The chain couples TRBV10-3 to TRBJ1-6, with D perhaps matching TRBD1 (5 bases). Trimming took 4 bases from V and 5 from J, leaving 9 bases between them. Germline CDR1 is ENHRY and CDR2 is SYGVKD. The length of the CDR3 is 14 residues. The CDR3 region has the DNA TGTGCCATCAGTGGGGGGAGGGATAATTCACCCCTCCACTTT. This gives the protein CAISGGRDNSPLHF.

This clone was recorded many times. The DNA of the CDR3 is TGTGCCAGCAGCTTGGCAGGCCGAGGGACTGAAGCTTTCTTT. Translation gives CASSLAGRGTEAFF. J is TRBJ1-1 and V is TRBV11-2; D gene unclear. CDR3 size: 14 residues. Germline values: CDR1 SGHAT, CDR2 FQNNGV. The V and J ends lost 3 bases and 5 bases respectively, with 13 bases between them. The variable domain in full, completed from reference TRBV11-2 and TRBJ1-1, reads EAGVAQSPRYKIIEKRQSVAFWCNPISGHATLYWYQQILGQGPKLLIQFQNNGVVDDSQLPKDRFSAERLKGVDSTLKIQPAKLEDSAVYLCASSLAGRGTEAFFGQGTRLTVV.

V is TRBV7-6 and J is TRBJ2-1, with 11 bases that match TRBD2. In germline, CDR1 is SGHVS, CDR2 FNYEAQ. V lost 5 bases and J lost 4; bases outside the gene matches: 7. This CDR3 region has 16 residues. The DNA of the CDR3 is TGTGCCAGCAGCCCACTACCTAGCGGGGGGTACAATGAGCAGTTCTTC. Protein: CASSPLPSGGYNEQFF.

This chain uses TRBV7-2 with TRBJ2-7; TRBD1 might be the D (6 bases). Trimming removed 1 base at V and 3 bases at J, with 13 bases between. Germline loops: CDR1 SGHTA, CDR2 FQGNSA. The CDR3 has 15 residues. The CDR3 region is CASSLVWQGNYEQYF. The CDR3 coding sequence is TGTGCCAGCAGCTTAGTGTGGCAGGGGAACTACGAGCAGTACTTC.

The J gene is TRBJ1-5, the V gene TRBV18, with a weak D call TRBD1 (5 bases). This CDR3 is 15 amino acids long. Germline loops: CDR1 KGHSH, CDR2 LQKENI. Trimming took off 4 bases at V and 5 bases at J, with 15 bases between the two ends. The CDR3 DNA reads TGTGCCAGCTCACTCTCTCAGGGAATATATCAGCCCCAGCATTTT. This sequence encodes CASSLSQGIYQPQHF.

This rearrangement joins TRBV7-8 to TRBJ2-2; no definite D call. CDR3 length equals 13 residues. V lost 2 bases and J 5 bases, leaving 6 bases between the germline ends. The V gene's germline CDR1 is SGHVS and CDR2 FQNEAQ. Written as DNA, the CDR3 is TGTGCCAGCAGCTTATCCCCGACCGGGGAGCTGTTTTTT. Translated, it gives CASSLSPTGELFF.

Regarding this clone: The same CDR3 is also encoded by other DNA sequences in this sample. The chain employs TRBV2 and TRBJ2-7; no reliable D call. The CDR3 is made up of 12 amino acids. CDR1 is SNHLY, CDR2 FYNNEI, per germline. V shed 9 bases and J shed 0 bases, with 9 bases lying between them. CDR3 loop: CASSLSSYEQYF. In nucleotides, the CDR3 is TGTGCCAGTTCTCTCAGCTCCTACGAGCAGTACTTC.

The chain uses TRBV28 and TRBJ2-1; D ambiguous. V was clipped by 1 base and J by 0 bases, with 13 bases between them. CDR3 length: 17 amino acids. Germline CDR1 and CDR2: MDHEN and SYDVKM. The DNA for the CDR3 is TGTGCCAGCAGTTTATTCTGGGCCTCAAGCTCCTACAATGAGCAGTTCTTC. It codes for CASSLFWASSSYNEQFF.

V is TRBV29-1 and J is TRBJ1-1; unclear D gene. The CDR3 runs 14 residues. The germline CDR1 and CDR2 sequences are SQVTM and ANQGSEA. The ends were cut back, 1 base at V and 5 bases at J, with 14 bases in the middle. The DNA of the CDR3 is TGCAGCGTTGAAGTATTGGCCCTCGGGACTGAAGCTTTCTTT. Translation gives CSVEVLALGTEAFF.

This chain links TRBV4-1 with TRBJ2-1, with 16 bases identical to TRBD2. The germline V gene has CDR1 MGHRA and CDR2 YSYEKL. The CDR3 totals 16 residues. The V segment lost 3 bases and the J segment 8 bases; nucleotides outside the gene matches: 4. CDR3 protein: CASSHGTSGGAYEQFF. In DNA form, the CDR3 reads TGCGCCAGCAGCCATGGGACTAGCGGGGGGGCATATGAGCAGTTCTTC.

CDR3 DNA: TGTGCCAGCAGTTGGCAGGGGGGATATGGCTACACCTTC. It specifies CASSWQGGYGYTF. The rearrangement joins TRBV27 to TRBJ1-2; TRBD1 agrees at 7 bases. The germline gives CDR1 MNHEY, CDR2 SMNVEV (reference sequence). V trimming: 4 bases; J trimming: 5 bases; junction bases outside the gene matches: 4. There are 13 residues in the CDR3.

The chain combines TRBV10-2 with TRBJ1-2; D remains unclear. The CDR3 spans 13 residues. Trimming removed 0 bases at V and 8 bases at J, with 10 bases between. Germline V CDR1 and CDR2: WSHSY, SAAADI. As DNA, the CDR3 is TGCGCCAGCAGTGAGTCAGGAGGGCTAGGCTACACCTTC. It codes for CASSESGGLGYTF.

The gene calls are TRBV19 and TRBJ1-6; the D is unclear. Germline-derived CDR1 and CDR2 are LNHDA and SQIVND (reference sequence). CDR3 length: 14 amino acids. V was pared by 6 bases and J by 6 bases, with 12 bases between. CDR3 nucleotide sequence: TGTGCCAGTAGAGATGGCGGACCTAATTCACCCCTCCACTTT. Translated, it gives CASRDGGPNSPLHF. The full variable domain, rest sourced from reference TRBV19 and TRBJ1-6, is DGGITQSPKYLFRKEGQNVTLSCEQNLNHDAMYWYRQDPGQGLRLIYYSQIVNDFQKGDIAEGYSVSREKKESFPLTVTSAQKNPTAFYLCASRDGGPNSPLHFGNGTRLTVT.

This clone was seen only once. The CDR3, as DNA: TGTGCCAGCAGCTTAGTGTGGCAGATGAACACTGAAGCTTTCTTT. This encodes CASSLVWQMNTEAFF. This sequence joins TRBV13 and TRBJ1-1; no clear D gene. Germline V gives CDR1 PRHDT, CDR2 FYEKMQ (reference sequence). Trimming took 1 base from V and 0 from J, leaving 9 bases between them. This CDR3 contains 15 residues.

The gene calls are TRBV21-1 and TRBJ1-2. TRBV21-1 is annotated as a pseudogene. The CDR3 is 16 amino acids. The CDR3 region has the DNA TGTGCCAGCAGCAAAGCGCTCCAACGGATACACTATGGCTACACCTTC. Its translation: CASSKALQRIHYGYTF.

This sequence joins TRBV11-3 and TRBJ2-2; the match to TRBD2 covers 7 bases. In germline, CDR1 is SGHNT, CDR2 YENEEA. The CDR3 is 13 residues long. Trimming removed 6 bases from V and 5 bases from J; junction bases left unmatched: 3. The CDR3, as DNA: TGTGCCAGCAGTTCTAGCGGTACCGGGGAGCTGTTTTTT. Protein product: CASSSSGTGELFF.